One and the same sample provided the 9 T cell receptor beta chains below, sequenced in a study of somatic mutations in cytotoxic T cells in rheumatoid arthritis. Sequencing used immunoSEQ multiplex PCR; TCRdb keeps in-frame clones, though not all of them. The table has approximately 19,000 clones, 75% to 85% seen once. Sequences were obtained from CD8+ T cells sorted from blood. The origin of the receptors is an adult with rheumatoid arthritis.

This clone appeared a single time. The chain links TRBV10-3 to TRBJ2-5; 10 bases are a match to TRBD1. CDR3 length: 16 amino acids. From germline, CDR1 is ENHRY and CDR2 SYGVKD. With V trimmed by 0 bases and J by 4 bases, 5 bases remained unmatched. The CDR3 spells CAISESSGQGVETQYF. DNA of the CDR3: TGTGCCATCAGTGAGTCATCCGGACAGGGGGTAGAGACCCAGTACTTC.

V and J are TRBV5-1 and TRBJ2-1; no clear D gene. CDR1 SGHRS and CDR2 YFSETQ come from the germline V gene. This CDR3 comprises 15 residues. Trimming removed 3 bases from V and 4 bases from J, with 14 bases in between. The CDR3 sequence: CASSSITSVYNEQFF. In DNA form, the CDR3 reads TGCGCCAGCAGCTCCATAACCTCTGTTTACAATGAGCAGTTCTTC.

The chain links TRBV6-4 to TRBJ1-2; 7 nucleotides match TRBD1. The CDR3 runs 14 residues. Trimming took 2 bases from V and 6 from J; bases not matched to a gene: 6. Germline V gene lookup returns CDR1 MRHNA and CDR2 SNTAGT. The chain's CDR3 is CASSDDRESDGYTF. CDR3 bases: TGTGCCAGCAGTGACGACAGGGAGTCGGATGGCTACACCTTC.

The V gene is TRBV1, the J gene TRBJ2-1; the D call of TRBD1 is as the table states it, not checked on the DNA. TRBV1 is classified as a pseudogene. The CDR3 has 17 residues. Here the CDR3 reads CTSSQQSQFRSYNEQFF. Written as DNA, the CDR3 is TGCACCAGCAGCCAACAATCACAGTTTCGCTCCTACAATGAGCAGTTCTTC.

The V call is TRBV13, the J call TRBJ2-7; 9 nucleotides align to TRBD2. Germline CDR1 PRHDT, CDR2 FYEKMQ (reference sequence). J was trimmed by 5 bases and V by 0 bases; bases with no gene match: 5. This CDR3 is 15 amino acids long. CDR3 bases: TGTGCCAGCAGCTTAGGGGAGCGGGAGGTGGACGAGCAGTACTTC. Translation: CASSLGEREVDEQYF.

The chain uses TRBV6-1 and TRBJ1-6, with 9 bases matching TRBD1. J lost 4 bases, V lost 6 bases, and 13 bases had no gene match. CDR1 is MNHNS and CDR2 is SASEGT in the germline V gene. This CDR3 has 18 amino acids. CDR3 in amino acids: CASSETGTGNLYNSPLHF. CDR3 coding DNA: TGTGCCAGCAGCGAAACCGGGACAGGGAACCTATATAATTCACCCCTCCACTTT.

The V call is TRBV29-1, the J call TRBJ2-1; D possibly matches TRBD1 or TRBD2 (5 bases each). CDR3 size: 16 residues. From germline, CDR1 is SQVTM and CDR2 ANQGSEA. V was cut by 3 bases and J by 0 bases, with 15 bases left in between. The CDR3 here is CSVDGWDESSYNEQFF. CDR3 coding DNA: TGCAGCGTTGACGGTTGGGACGAAAGCTCCTACAATGAGCAGTTCTTC.

For the CDR3, the DNA is TGTGCCAGCAGTGAAGGGACAGACTGGGCCGAGCAGTACTTC. It specifies CASSEGTDWAEQYF. This sequence joins TRBV6-1 and TRBJ2-5; tentative D call: TRBD1 (6 bases). The end of the DNA aligns better with TRBJ2-7, so the J call may be wrong. The CDR3 extends over 14 amino acids. CDR1 is MNHNS and CDR2 is SASEGT in the germline V gene.

This chain links TRBV10-3 with TRBJ2-7; TRBD2 matches 7 bases. CDR1 is ENHRY, CDR2 SYGVKD, per germline. Trimming took 9 bases from V and 6 from J; bases not matched to a gene: 5. The CDR3 loop spans 11 amino acids. The CDR3 is CAILREGEQYF. Written as DNA, the CDR3 is TGTGCCATACTCAGGGAGGGCGAGCAGTACTTC.